A single sample gave rise to the 10 T cell receptor beta chains below, sequenced in a study of human T cells and chemical hapten exposure. The time point: pre-sensitization, week 0. Treatment reported: therapeutic diphenylcyclopropenone sensitization with weekly scalp DPC. MiXCR was run by TCRdb on the RACE reads, yielding one entry per CDR3 protein. This sample carries roughly 100,000 distinct CDR3 sequences, 10% to 13% of them seen once, and the ten largest clones take around 3.1%. The starting material was whole blood, obtained in connection with sensitization to the hapten diphenylcyclopropenone (DPC). All receptors come from a woman aged 55 to 70 with alopecia areata. Some clones in this sample may be carry-over from other donors' samples.

The V and J genes are TRBV6-6 and TRBJ2-7; TRBD1 or TRBD2 may be the D gene (5 bases each). Germline-derived CDR1 and CDR2 are MNHNY and SVGAGI (reference sequence). Trimming cost V 2 bases and J 3 bases, with 11 bases left between them. CDR3 length: 14 residues. The chain's CDR3 is CASSYGDRHYEQYF. DNA for the CDR3: TGTGCCAGCAGTTACGGGGACCGTCACTACGAGCAGTACTTC.

V usage is TRBV20-1 and J usage is TRBJ2-1; 10 bases align to TRBD1. Germline loops: CDR1 DFQATT, CDR2 SNEGSKA (reference sequence). Trimming took 2 bases from V and 3 from J; bases not matched to a gene: 4. The CDR3 has 15 residues. The CDR3 is CSARRGTGVYNEQFF. CDR3 coding DNA: TGCAGTGCTAGAAGGGGGACAGGGGTCTACAATGAGCAGTTCTTC.

In this sample, this clonotype turned up many times. V usage is TRBV6-1 and J usage is TRBJ1-5; TRBD1 matches 7 bases. The length of the CDR3 is 14 residues. J lost 8 bases, V lost 7 bases, and 11 bases had no gene match. Germline CDR1 reads MNHNS; CDR2 reads SASEGT. CDR3 in amino acids: CASTLGQALEPQHF. The CDR3 coding sequence is TGTGCCAGCACCTTAGGACAGGCTCTGGAGCCCCAGCATTTT.

This clonotype has only one observation. J is TRBJ1-2 and V is TRBV9; D is perhaps TRBD1 (5 bases). Trimming shortened V by 5 bases and J by 4 bases, and 15 bases separated the two germline ends. Germline V gene sequence: CDR1 SGDLS, CDR2 YYNGEE. CDR3 size: 14 residues. DNA of the CDR3: TGTGCCAGCAGGCCCACCGGGGCGATCTATGGCTACACCTTC. This encodes CASRPTGAIYGYTF.

This clonotype was counted many times. The rearrangement links TRBV20-1 to TRBJ2-2; D call uncertain. The germline V and J ends were trimmed by 3 bases and 3 bases, with 14 bases remaining between them. Germline CDR1 DFQATT, CDR2 SNEGSKA (reference sequence). This CDR3 is 15 amino acids long. The CDR3 here is CSARHSYQYTGELFF. The DNA for the CDR3 is TGCAGTGCTAGGCATTCATACCAATACACCGGGGAGCTGTTTTTT.

This clonotype came up many times. This chain links TRBV7-8 with TRBJ2-7; the match to TRBD2 covers 10 bases. This CDR3 is built from 16 residues. Germline lookup yields CDR1 SGHVS and CDR2 FQNEAQ. Germline trimming cut 2 bases from V and 2 bases from J; bases unmatched to any gene: 6. The chain's CDR3 is CASSLSIAGGPYEQYF. CDR3 nucleotide sequence: TGTGCCAGCAGCTTATCAATAGCGGGGGGACCCTACGAGCAGTACTTC.

This clonotype showed up just a few times. V and J are TRBV5-1 and TRBJ2-3; no reliable D call. Between the trimmed V and J ends, which lost 4 bases and 5 bases, there was a span of 8 bases. Germline assignment: CDR1 SGHRS and CDR2 YFSETQ. This CDR3 is built from 12 residues. The CDR3 DNA reads as TGCGCCAGCAGCGCCGACCTAGATACGCAGTATTTT. This translates into CASSADLDTQYF.

This clonotype was observed at least ten times. In nucleotides, the CDR3 is TGTGCCAGCTCACCACTTCCAGATACCGGGGAGCTGTTTTTT. It is translated as CASSPLPDTGELFF. The genes are TRBV18 and TRBJ2-2; D is undetermined. The V gene's germline CDR1 is KGHSH and CDR2 LQKENI. The CDR3 runs 14 residues. Trimming stripped 1 base from V and 5 bases from J, with 8 bases between.

This clonotype showed up just a few times. This chain joins TRBV29-1 and TRBJ2-1; no definite D call. CDR3 length equals 15 residues. Germline loops: CDR1 SQVTM, CDR2 ANQGSEA. V lost 6 bases and J lost 6, with 21 bases in between. For the CDR3, the DNA is TGCAGCGTGAACCGACTCGCCGAACCTCCCAATGAGCAGTTCTTC. Protein: CSVNRLAEPPNEQFF.

This clonotype was counted at least ten times. The chain carries TRBV12-3 or TRBV12-4 and TRBJ2-7; D possibly corresponds to TRBD1 (5 bases). V lost 3 bases, J lost 3 bases, and 12 bases lay in between. The CDR3 extends over 14 amino acids. DNA of the CDR3: TGTGCCAGCAGTTTTCGACAGACCAACTACGAGCAGTACTTC. It encodes CASSFRQTNYEQYF.